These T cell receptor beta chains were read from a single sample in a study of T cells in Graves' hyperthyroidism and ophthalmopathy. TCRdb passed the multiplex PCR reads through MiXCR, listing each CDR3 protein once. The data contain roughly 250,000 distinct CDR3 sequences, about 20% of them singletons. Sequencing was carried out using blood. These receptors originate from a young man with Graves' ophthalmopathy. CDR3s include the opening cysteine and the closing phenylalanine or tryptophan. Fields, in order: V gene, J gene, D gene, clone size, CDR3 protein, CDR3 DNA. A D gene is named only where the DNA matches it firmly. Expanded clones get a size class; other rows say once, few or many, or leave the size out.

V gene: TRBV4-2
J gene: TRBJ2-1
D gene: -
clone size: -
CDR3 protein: CASSQSGSRLGEQFF
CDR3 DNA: TGTGCCAGCAGCCAATCCGGGAGCCGACTCGGTGAGCAGTTCTTC

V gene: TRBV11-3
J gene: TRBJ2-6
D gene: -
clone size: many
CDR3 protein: CASSLEGSGANVLTF
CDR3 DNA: TGTGCCAGCAGCCTCGAGGGGTCTGGGGCCAACGTCCTGACTTTC

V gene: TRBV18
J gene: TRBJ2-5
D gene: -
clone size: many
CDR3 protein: CASSPTSQETQYF
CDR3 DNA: TGTGCCAGCTCACCAACAAGCCAAGAGACCCAGTACTTC

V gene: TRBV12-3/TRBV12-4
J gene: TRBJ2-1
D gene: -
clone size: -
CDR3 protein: CASSYQGYEQFF
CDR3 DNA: TGTGCCAGCAGTTACCAGGGTTATGAGCAGTTCTTC

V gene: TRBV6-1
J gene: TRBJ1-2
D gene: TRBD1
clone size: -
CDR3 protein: CASSRDSRPYGYTF
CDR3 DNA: TGTGCCAGCAGTCGGGACAGCCGGCCCTATGGCTACACCTTC

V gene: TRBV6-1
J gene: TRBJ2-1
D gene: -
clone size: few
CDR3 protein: CASSEALQGVEQFF
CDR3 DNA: TGTGCCAGCAGTGAAGCGCTTCAGGGAGTTGAGCAGTTCTTC

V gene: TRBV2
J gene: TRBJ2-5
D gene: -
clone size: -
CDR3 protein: CASSVGRAGTQYF
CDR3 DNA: TGTGCCAGCAGTGTGGGCAGAGCGGGGACCCAGTACTTC

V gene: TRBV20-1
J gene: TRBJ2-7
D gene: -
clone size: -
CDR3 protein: CSARTGSTYEQYF
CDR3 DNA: TGCAGTGCTCGGACTGGTTCAACCTACGAGCAGTACTTC

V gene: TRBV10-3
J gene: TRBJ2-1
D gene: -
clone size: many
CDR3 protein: CAISERGTYNEQFF
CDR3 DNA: TGTGCCATCAGTGAGCGGGGGACCTACAATGAGCAGTTCTTC

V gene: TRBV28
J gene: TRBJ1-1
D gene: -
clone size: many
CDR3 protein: CATKRQLNTEAFF
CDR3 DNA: TGTGCCACAAAGCGCCAGCTTAACACTGAAGCTTTCTTT

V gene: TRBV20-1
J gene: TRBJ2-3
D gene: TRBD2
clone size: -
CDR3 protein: CSALAGDGTDTQYF
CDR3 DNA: TGCAGTGCTCTAGCGGGAGATGGCACAGATACGCAGTATTTT

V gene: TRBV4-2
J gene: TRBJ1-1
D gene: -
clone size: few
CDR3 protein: CASTTGAGRNTEAFF
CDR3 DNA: TGTGCCAGCACCACTGGAGCCGGTCGGAACACTGAAGCTTTCTTT

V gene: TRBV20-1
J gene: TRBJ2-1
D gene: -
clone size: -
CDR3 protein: CSARGLGSYNEQFF
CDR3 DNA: TGCAGTGCTAGGGGGCTAGGCTCCTACAATGAGCAGTTCTTC

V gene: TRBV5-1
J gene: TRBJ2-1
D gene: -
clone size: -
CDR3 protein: CASGLSLYNEQFF
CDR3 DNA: TGCGCCAGCGGCTTGTCTCTATACAATGAGCAGTTCTTC

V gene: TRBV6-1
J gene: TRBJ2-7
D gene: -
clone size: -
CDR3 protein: CASREGYSDYEQYF
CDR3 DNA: TGTGCCAGCAGGGAAGGGTATTCCGACTACGAGCAGTACTTC

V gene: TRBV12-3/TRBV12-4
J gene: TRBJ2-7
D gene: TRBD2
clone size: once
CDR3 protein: CASTRGGLAGDGNEQYF
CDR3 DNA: TGTGCCAGCACCCGAGGCGGGCTAGCGGGAGACGGGAATGAGCAGTACTTC

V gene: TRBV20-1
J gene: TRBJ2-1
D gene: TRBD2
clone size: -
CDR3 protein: CSASPPLAGREQFF
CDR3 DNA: TGCAGTGCTAGCCCCCCTCTAGCGGGCCGTGAGCAGTTCTTC

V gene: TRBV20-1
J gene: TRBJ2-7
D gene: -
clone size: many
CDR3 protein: CSASFFGGRGEQYF
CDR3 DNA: TGCAGTGCTAGTTTTTTTGGAGGGCGCGGGGAGCAGTACTTC

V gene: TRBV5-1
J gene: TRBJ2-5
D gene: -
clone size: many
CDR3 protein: CASSPQTSQETQYF
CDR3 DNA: TGCGCCAGCAGCCCGCAAACGTCCCAAGAGACCCAGTACTTC

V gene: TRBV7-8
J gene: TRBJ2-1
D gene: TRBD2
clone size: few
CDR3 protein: CASSHRIPSGSIEFF
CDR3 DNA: TGTGCCAGCTCCCACCGGATCCCTAGCGGGAGTATTGAGTTCTTC